This T cell receptor (beta chain) was captured by sequencing in a study of shared clonotypes between healthy human individuals. The CDR3 consists of 16 residues. In germline, CDR1 is LNHNV, CDR2 YYDKDF (reference sequence). J gave up 5 bases and V 9 bases, and 15 bases lay outside the gene matches. The repertoire was sequenced with immunoSEQ multiplex PCR; TCRdb's copy has only in-frame clones and lacks some. The data show approximately 530,000 clones, almost 97% seen once. Sequenced: naive CD4+ T cells sorted from blood. Specified subset: CD45RA+ positively selected. This clonotype originated in a woman in her thirties in good health. The V gene is TRBV15, the J gene TRBJ2-5; 10 nucleotides line up with TRBD2. The CDR3 nucleotides read TGTGCCACTCAATTCGGGAGACAGCGGGAGGGGGAGACCCAGTACTTC. This encodes CATQFGRQREGETQYF.